This T cell receptor (beta chain) was documented in a study of T cell repertoires in cytomegalovirus infection. MiXCR, run by TCRdb on the reads, gives a single entry per CDR3 protein. The repertoire has approximately 500,000 distinct CDR3 sequences, about 17% of them found once; the top ten carry 20% to 30%. The CDR3 is made up of 15 amino acids. The V gene lost 3 bases and the J gene lost 4 bases, with 13 bases spanning the gap. Sequenced input: CD8+ T cells from PBMCs. The rearrangement uses TRBV12-3 or TRBV12-4 and TRBJ1-5; D not resolved. The sequence derives from a human donor in good health (CMV status not recorded). Some clones in this sample may be carry-over from other donors' samples. CDR3: CASSLGDTENQPQHF. The CDR3 DNA reads TGTGCCAGCAGTTTGGGAGACACGGAAAATCAGCCCCAGCATTTT.